Below, 7 T cell receptor beta chains from the same sample are listed, as sequenced in a study of OX40 agonist ivuxolimab in advanced cancers. Sequencing was performed with immunoSEQ multiplex PCR; in TCRdb, only in-frame clones are kept and a portion is missing. The sample consists of around 79,000 clones, roughly 90% of them appearing once. The sample here was CD4+ or CD8+ T cells sorted from blood, taken in a trial of the OX40 agonist ivuxolimab. The receptors originated from an adult with an advanced solid tumor such as melanoma, head and neck, liver or kidney cancer.

This clone was detected only a few times. This chain links TRBV7-2 with TRBJ2-7; 11 nucleotides line up with TRBD1. Germline V CDR1 and CDR2: SGHTA, FQGNSA. Trimming removed 5 bases from V and 3 bases from J; junction bases left unmatched: 3. This CDR3 comprises 14 residues. Here the CDR3 reads CASSPGTGGYEQYF. The CDR3 DNA sequence: TGTGCCAGCAGCCCGGGGACAGGGGGCTACGAGCAGTACTTC.

The rearrangement uses TRBV11-2 and TRBJ1-5; D remains unclear. V lost 2 bases to trimming and J lost 6 bases, with 8 bases between them. From germline, CDR1 is SGHAT and CDR2 FQNNGV. The CDR3 extends over 13 amino acids. The chain's CDR3 is CASSLSLGQPQHF. The CDR3 DNA reads as TGTGCCAGCAGCTTATCTTTAGGTCAGCCCCAGCATTTT.

The gene calls are TRBV27 and TRBJ1-2; TRBD1 is a possible D gene (5 bases). This CDR3 is built from 15 residues. Per germline, CDR1 MNHEY and CDR2 SMNVEV (reference sequence). With 3 bases removed from V and 10 bases from J, the gap between germline ends came to 21 bases. This chain's CDR3 is CASSFLSGTVVDYTF. CDR3 DNA sequence: TGTGCCAGCAGTTTCCTATCCGGGACGGTGGTAGACTACACCTTC.

The CDR3 loop is CASSYTERGGHYEQFF. CDR3 nucleotide sequence: TGCGCCAGCAGCTACACGGAGCGGGGGGGCCATTATGAGCAGTTCTTC. The chain has TRBV5-1 and TRBJ2-1; TRBD2 matches 10 bases. CDR3 length equals 16 residues. V dropped 3 bases and J dropped 8; count of bases not matched to a gene: 11. The germline V gene has CDR1 SGHRS and CDR2 YFSETQ.

This clone was seen just once. The rearrangement joins TRBV7-6 to TRBJ2-7, with D perhaps matching TRBD2 (7 bases). The CDR3 is 19 residues long. Germline V gives CDR1 SGHVS, CDR2 FNYEAQ. V was pared by 3 bases and J by 5 bases, with 29 bases between. CDR3 sequence: CASSFLGEAPAGAIHEQYF. The CDR3 bases are TGTGCCAGCAGCTTCTTGGGGGAGGCTCCGGCGGGGGCGATACACGAGCAGTACTTC.

This chain connects TRBV11-2 to TRBJ2-3; D uncertain. Germline loops: CDR1 SGHAT, CDR2 FQNNGV. The ends were cut back, 5 bases at V and 5 bases at J, with 11 bases in the middle. CDR3 length equals 13 residues. The CDR3 nucleotides are TGTGCCAGCAGCCCCCCCGGGCAAGATACGCAGTATTTT. Translating it yields CASSPPGQDTQYF.

The V call is TRBV27, the J call TRBJ2-1, with a weak D call TRBD2 (6 bases). Trimming pared 6 bases from V and 4 bases from J, leaving 13 bases between. Germline CDR1 is MNHEY and CDR2 is SMNVEV (reference sequence). The CDR3 has 14 residues. The CDR3 spells CASRTSLSYNEQFF. For the CDR3, the DNA is TGTGCCAGCAGGACTAGTTTGTCTTACAATGAGCAGTTCTTC.